A selection of T cell receptor beta chains follows, all from one sample in a study of cytomegalovirus exposure and HLA in healthy donors. The protocol was immunoSEQ multiplex PCR, while the TCRdb copy is restricted to in-frame clones and leaves out a portion. Altogether 130,000 to 150,000 clones are present, about four fifths being singletons, with the ten largest covering roughly 2.2%. Sequences were obtained from PBMCs. These receptors originate from a young man in good health and CMV-seronegative. The CDR3 runs from the conserved cysteine through the conserved F or W. A D gene is named only where the DNA matches it firmly. The size field is filled for only some rows; it gives once, few, many or a size class.

abundance	v_gene	d_gene	j_gene	CDR3nt	CDR3aa
.	TRBV2	.	TRBJ2-7	TGTGCCAGCGGGAGCAGCTCCTACGAGCAGTACTTC	CASGSSSYEQYF
.	TRBV15	TRBD2	TRBJ2-3	TGTGCCACCAGCAGAGAGGGACTAGCGCCTGCCCTCACAGATACGCAGTATTTT	CATSREGLAPALTDTQYF
.	TRBV7-6	.	TRBJ2-2	TGTGCCAGCACGGAGATAGGGGACACCGGGGAGCTGTTTTTT	CASTEIGDTGELFF
.	TRBV5-1	.	TRBJ1-1	TGCGCCAGCAGCTTGGGTCAGATGAACACTGAAGCTTTCTTT	CASSLGQMNTEAFF
.	TRBV7-9	TRBD1	TRBJ2-7	TGTGCCAGCAGCGTGACAGGGGCCTACGAGCAGTACTTC	CASSVTGAYEQYF
few	TRBV30	TRBD1	TRBJ1-5	TGTGCCTGGAGTGTCGGGACAGGGGGGTTGAATCAGCCCCAGCATTTT	CAWSVGTGGLNQPQHF
few	TRBV7-9	.	TRBJ1-3	TGTGCCAGCAGCTTAGTTCCAGGGGAAGGTGAAATATATTTT	CASSLVPGEGEIYF
.	TRBV7-9	TRBD2	TRBJ2-7	TGTGCCAGCAGCTTCCTAGCGGGAGCTTGCGAGCAGTACTTC	CASSFLAGACEQYF
.	TRBV28	.	TRBJ2-2	TGTGCCAGCAGGCCGGACCTCACAGGGAGCGGGGAGCTGTTTTTT	CASRPDLTGSGELFF
.	TRBV9	.	TRBJ1-3	TGTGCCAGCAGCGTAAGGGGGGGCTTAGGAAACACCATATATTTT	CASSVRGGLGNTIYF
.	TRBV28	.	TRBJ2-7	TGTGCCAGCAGTCCCCCCCGCAGGGCCCCCTACGAGCAGTACTTC	CASSPPRRAPYEQYF